This T cell receptor (beta chain) was captured in a study of T cell responses to AZD1222 COVID-19 vaccine. Study results and caveats: Dominant at 160-218 and 743-854, vaccine-associated CD4 TCRs also spanned spike.

About this clone itself: The antigen remains unidentified.

The table came from immunoSEQ multiplex PCR; TCRdb's copy has only in-frame clones and leaves some out. This sample yields some 110,000 clones, of which roughly 90% are seen a single time; about 7.1% belongs to the top ten. The germline V gene has CDR1 SGDLS and CDR2 YYNGEE. The CDR3 has 16 amino acids. Trimming stripped 0 bases from V and 4 bases from J, with 14 bases between. Source: peripheral blood, taken 28 days after the second AZD1222 dose. The sequence was obtained from an adult who received the AZD1222 COVID-19 vaccine. The chain combines TRBV9 with TRBJ1-3, with a possible D match to TRBD1 (6 bases). DNA for the CDR3: TGTGCCAGCAGCGTAGAAGGAGGGGGATACGGAAACACCATATATTTT. It encodes CASSVEGGGYGNTIYF.